This entry features one T cell receptor beta chain sequence. These data belong to a study of control samples from healthy donors and cancer patients. Sequencing was performed with immunoSEQ multiplex PCR; in TCRdb, only in-frame clones are kept and a portion is missing. There are 120,000 to 150,000 clones in the sample; approximately 94% occur only once, and under 15% lies in the top ten. The CDR3 spans 16 residues. Per germline, CDR1 MGHRA and CDR2 YSYEKL. Trimming took 4 bases from V and 0 from J, leaving 16 bases between them. The source material was blood. This chain uses TRBV4-1 with TRBJ2-7; possibly TRBD2 for D (6 bases). The origin of this receptor is a man in his forties in good health. The CDR3 is CASSRLPGTSSYEQYF. Here the CDR3 DNA reads TGCGCCAGCAGCCGGCTCCCCGGGACTTCCTCCTACGAGCAGTACTTC.